The source of this T cell receptor beta chain is a study of blood T cell repertoires in COVID-19. Overall study: Collection of acute and convalescent COVID-19 samples took place in the United States, Italy and Spain.

This CDR3 is 15 amino acids long. CDR1 LNHDA and CDR2 SQIVND come from the germline V gene (reference sequence). The V segment lost 5 bases and the J segment 2 bases; nucleotides outside the gene matches: 9. In the authors' workflow: How many nucleated cells were present was estimated from reference gene primer amplification. Profiling relied on immunoSEQ multiplex PCR, and the TCRdb table lists in-frame clones only, not all of them. Clone size and V and J calls were adopted from that table, with D and trimming inferred from the DNA. Among over 250,000 clones listed, about 80% were seen once. This chain uses TRBV19 with TRBJ2-7, with 7 positions matching TRBD1. The clonotype originates from a woman between 45 and 60 years old who had recovered from COVID-19. The sequenced sample consisted of peripheral blood. Written as DNA, the CDR3 is TGTGCCAGTAGTCCGGGACAGTTTAGCCCCTACGAGCAGTACTTC. Translating it yields CASSPGQFSPYEQYF. Full variable domain (outside the CDR3, taken from reference TRBV19 and TRBJ2-7): DGGITQSPKYLFRKEGQNVTLSCEQNLNHDAMYWYRQDPGQGLRLIYYSQIVNDFQKGDIAEGYSVSREKKESFPLTVTSAQKNPTAFYLCASSPGQFSPYEQYFGPGTRLTVT.